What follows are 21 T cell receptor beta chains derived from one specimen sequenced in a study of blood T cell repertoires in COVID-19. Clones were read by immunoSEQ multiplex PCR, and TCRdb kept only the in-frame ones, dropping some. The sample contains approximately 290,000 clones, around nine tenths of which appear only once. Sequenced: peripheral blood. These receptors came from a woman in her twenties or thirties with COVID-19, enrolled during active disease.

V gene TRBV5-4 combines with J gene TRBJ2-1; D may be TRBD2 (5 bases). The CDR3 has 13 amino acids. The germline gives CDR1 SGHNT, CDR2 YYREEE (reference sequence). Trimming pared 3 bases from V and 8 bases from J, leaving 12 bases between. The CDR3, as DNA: TGTGCCAGCAGCTCTCTAGCTCGCCATGAGCAGTTCTTC. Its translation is CASSSLARHEQFF.

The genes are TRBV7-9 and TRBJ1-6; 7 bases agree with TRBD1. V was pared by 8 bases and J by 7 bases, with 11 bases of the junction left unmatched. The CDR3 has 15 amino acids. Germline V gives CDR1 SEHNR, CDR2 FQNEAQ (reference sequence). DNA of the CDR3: TGTGCCAGCTCCGGGACAGACCTTCCGAATTCACCCCTCCACTTT. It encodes CASSGTDLPNSPLHF.

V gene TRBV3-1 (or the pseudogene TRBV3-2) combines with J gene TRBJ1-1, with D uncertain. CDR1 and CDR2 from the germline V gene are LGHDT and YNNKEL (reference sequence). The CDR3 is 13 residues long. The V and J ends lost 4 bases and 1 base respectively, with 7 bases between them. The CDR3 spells CASSRGRNTEAFF. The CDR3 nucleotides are TGTGCCAGCAGCCGTGGGCGGAACACTGAAGCTTTCTTT.

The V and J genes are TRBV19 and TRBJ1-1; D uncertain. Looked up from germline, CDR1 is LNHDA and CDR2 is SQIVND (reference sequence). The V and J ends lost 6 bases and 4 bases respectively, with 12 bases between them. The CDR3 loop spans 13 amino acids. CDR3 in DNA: TGTGCCAGTAGGGTTAGAGGAGGCACTGAAGCTTTCTTT. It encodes CASRVRGGTEAFF. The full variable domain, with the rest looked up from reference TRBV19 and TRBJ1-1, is DGGITQSPKYLFRKEGQNVTLSCEQNLNHDAMYWYRQDPGQGLRLIYYSQIVNDFQKGDIAEGYSVSREKKESFPLTVTSAQKNPTAFYLCASRVRGGTEAFFGQGTRLTVV.

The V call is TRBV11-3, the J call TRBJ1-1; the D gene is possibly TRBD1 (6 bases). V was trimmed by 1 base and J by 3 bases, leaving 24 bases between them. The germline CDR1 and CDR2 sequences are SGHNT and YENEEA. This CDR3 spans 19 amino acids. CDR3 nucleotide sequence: TGTGCCAGCAGCTTAGTCTTGGGGGCAGGATGGGCTCTGTACACTGAAGCTTTCTTT. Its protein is CASSLVLGAGWALYTEAFF.

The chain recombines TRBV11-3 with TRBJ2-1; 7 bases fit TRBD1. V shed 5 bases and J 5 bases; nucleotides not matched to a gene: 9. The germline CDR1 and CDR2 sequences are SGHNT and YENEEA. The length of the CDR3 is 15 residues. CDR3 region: CASSPRGWENNEQFF. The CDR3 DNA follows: TGTGCCAGCAGCCCCAGGGGGTGGGAGAACAATGAGCAGTTCTTC.

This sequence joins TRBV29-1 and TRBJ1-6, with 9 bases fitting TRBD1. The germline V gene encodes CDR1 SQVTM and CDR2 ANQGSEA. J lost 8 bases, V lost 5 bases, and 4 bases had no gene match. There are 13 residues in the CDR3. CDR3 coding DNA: TGCAGCGTTTTAGACAGGGGGGATTCACCCCTCCACTTT. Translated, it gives CSVLDRGDSPLHF.

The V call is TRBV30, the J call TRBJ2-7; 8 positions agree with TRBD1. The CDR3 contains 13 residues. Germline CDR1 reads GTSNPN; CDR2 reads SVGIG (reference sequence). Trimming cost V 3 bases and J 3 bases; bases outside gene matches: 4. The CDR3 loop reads CAWRPGTGYEQYF. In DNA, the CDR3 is TGTGCCTGGAGGCCCGGGACAGGCTACGAGCAGTACTTC.

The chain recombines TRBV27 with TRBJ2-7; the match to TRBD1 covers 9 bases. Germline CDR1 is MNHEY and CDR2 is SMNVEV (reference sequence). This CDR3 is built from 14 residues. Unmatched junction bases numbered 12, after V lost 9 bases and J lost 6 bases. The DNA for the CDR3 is TGTGCCAGAAGAAGCCGAGGGACAGGGCCCGAGCAGTACTTC. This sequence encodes CARRSRGTGPEQYF.

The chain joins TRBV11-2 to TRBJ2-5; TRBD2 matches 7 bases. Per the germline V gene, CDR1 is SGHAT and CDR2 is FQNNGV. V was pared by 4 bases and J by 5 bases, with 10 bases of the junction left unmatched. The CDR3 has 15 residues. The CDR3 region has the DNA TGTGCCAGCAGCTCGTGGGGCGGGGGAATGGAGACCCAGTACTTC. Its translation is CASSSWGGGMETQYF.

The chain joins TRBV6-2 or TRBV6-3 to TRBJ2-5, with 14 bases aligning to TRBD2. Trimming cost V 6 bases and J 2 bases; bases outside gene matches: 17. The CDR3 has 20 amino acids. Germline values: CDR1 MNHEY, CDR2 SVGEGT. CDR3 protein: CASSLSPGTSGGRKQETQYF. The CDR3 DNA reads TGTGCCAGCAGCTTGAGTCCCGGGACTAGCGGGGGCCGGAAACAAGAGACCCAGTACTTC.

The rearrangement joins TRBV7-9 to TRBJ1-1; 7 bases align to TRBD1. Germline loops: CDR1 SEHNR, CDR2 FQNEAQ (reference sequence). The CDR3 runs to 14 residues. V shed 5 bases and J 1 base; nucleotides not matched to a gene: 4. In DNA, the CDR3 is TGTGCCAGCAGCCTTGACAGGGCGAACACTGAAGCTTTCTTT. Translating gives CASSLDRANTEAFF.

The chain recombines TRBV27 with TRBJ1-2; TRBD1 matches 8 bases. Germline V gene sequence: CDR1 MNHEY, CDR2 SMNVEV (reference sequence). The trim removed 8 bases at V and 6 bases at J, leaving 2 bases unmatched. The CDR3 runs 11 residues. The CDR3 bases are TGTGCCAGCCAGGGGGCGCATGGCTACACCTTC. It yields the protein CASQGAHGYTF.

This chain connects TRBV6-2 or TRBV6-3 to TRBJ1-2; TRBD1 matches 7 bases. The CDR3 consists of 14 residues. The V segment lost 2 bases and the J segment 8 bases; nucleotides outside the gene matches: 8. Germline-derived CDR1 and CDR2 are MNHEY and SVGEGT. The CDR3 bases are TGTGCCAGCAGTTACGGAGGGGGCACAGGGGGCTACACCTTC. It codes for CASSYGGGTGGYTF.

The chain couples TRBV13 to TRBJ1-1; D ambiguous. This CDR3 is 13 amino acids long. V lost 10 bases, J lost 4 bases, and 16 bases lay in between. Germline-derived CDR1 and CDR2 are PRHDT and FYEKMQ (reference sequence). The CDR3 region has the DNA TGTGCCACCCGGGAGCTCGGAGGCACTGAAGCTTTCTTT. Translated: CATRELGGTEAFF.

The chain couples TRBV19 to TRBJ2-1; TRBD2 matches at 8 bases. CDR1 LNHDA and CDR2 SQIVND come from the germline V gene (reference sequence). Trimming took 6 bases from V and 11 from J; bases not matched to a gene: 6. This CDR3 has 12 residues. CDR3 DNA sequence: TGTGCCAGTAGCAACGGGGGGGGAAAGCAGTTCTTC. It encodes CASSNGGGKQFF.

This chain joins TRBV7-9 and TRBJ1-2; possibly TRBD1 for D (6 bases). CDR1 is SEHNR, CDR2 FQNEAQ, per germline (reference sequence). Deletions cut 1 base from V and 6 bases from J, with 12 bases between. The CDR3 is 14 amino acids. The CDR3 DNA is TGTGCCAGCAGCTTAGACAGGGATTTGGATGGCTACACCTTC. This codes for CASSLDRDLDGYTF.

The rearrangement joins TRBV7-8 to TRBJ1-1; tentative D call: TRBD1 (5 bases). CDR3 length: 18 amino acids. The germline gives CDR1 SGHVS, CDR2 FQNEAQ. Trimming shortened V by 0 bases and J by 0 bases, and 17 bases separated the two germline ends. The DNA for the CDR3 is TGTGCCAGCAGCTTAGCGCCCCAGGGTAGTGGGATGAACACTGAAGCTTTCTTT. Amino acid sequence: CASSLAPQGSGMNTEAFF.

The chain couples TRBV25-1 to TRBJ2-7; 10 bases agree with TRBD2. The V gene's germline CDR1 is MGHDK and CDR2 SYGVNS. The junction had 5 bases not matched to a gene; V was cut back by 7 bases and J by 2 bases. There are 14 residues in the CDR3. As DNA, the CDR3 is TGTGCCAGCACCCGGACTAGCGGTGCCTACGAGCAGTACTTC. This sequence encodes CASTRTSGAYEQYF.

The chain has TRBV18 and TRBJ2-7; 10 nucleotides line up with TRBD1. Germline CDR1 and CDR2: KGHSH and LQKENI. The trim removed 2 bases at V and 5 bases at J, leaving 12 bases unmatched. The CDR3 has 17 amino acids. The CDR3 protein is CASSPGQGGLGIHEQYF. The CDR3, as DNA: TGTGCCAGCTCACCAGGACAGGGGGGTTTAGGGATCCACGAGCAGTACTTC.

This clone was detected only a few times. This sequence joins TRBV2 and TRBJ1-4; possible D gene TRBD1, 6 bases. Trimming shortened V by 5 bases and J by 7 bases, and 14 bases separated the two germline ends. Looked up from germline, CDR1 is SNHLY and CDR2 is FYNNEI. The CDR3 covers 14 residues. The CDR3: CASSQQGLGEKLFF. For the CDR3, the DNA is TGTGCCAGCAGTCAACAGGGATTGGGTGAAAAACTGTTTTTT.